The rows below give T cell receptor beta chains drawn from one sample of a study of blood T cell repertoires in COVID-19. Sequenced by immunoSEQ multiplex PCR; TCRdb stores in-frame clones only, minus some. The profile covers more than 75,000 clones, with around 90% appearing a single time and roughly 8.1% taken by the ten largest. Sequencing was carried out using peripheral blood. The receptors come from a woman in her 70s with acute or convalescent COVID-19. Both conserved end residues are part of each CDR3. D genes are given only for firm matches. Clone sizes are given selectively: once, few, many, or a class where the clone is expanded.

clone size | J gene | CDR3 length | V gene | D gene | CDR3 DNA | CDR3 protein
once | TRBJ1-4 | 14 | TRBV9 | TRBD1 | TGTGCCAGCAGCGCCAGGGGGCAAGGGGAAAAACTGTTTTTT | CASSARGQGEKLFF
NA | TRBJ2-5 | 16 | TRBV18 | TRBD1 | TGTGCCAGCTCGCCAAAGACAGGGGTAAGGGGAGAGACCCAGTACTTC | CASSPKTGVRGETQYF
NA | TRBJ1-1 | 14 | TRBV28 | NA | TGTGCCAGCAGTTTTCACAGCTTGAACACTGAAGCTTTCTTT | CASSFHSLNTEAFF
NA | TRBJ1-6 | 14 | TRBV28 | TRBD1 | TGTGCCAGCAGAGGACAGGCGTATAATTCACCCCTCCACTTT | CASRGQAYNSPLHF
NA | TRBJ2-7 | 14 | TRBV7-9 | TRBD1 | TGTGCCAGCAGCTCGGAGGACAGGGTCTACGAGCAGTACTTC | CASSSEDRVYEQYF
NA | TRBJ2-7 | 11 | TRBV20-1 | TRBD2 | TGCAGCGGGACTAGCGACTACGAGCAGTACTTC | CSGTSDYEQYF
NA | TRBJ2-1 | 16 | TRBV7-9 | NA | TGTGCCAGCAGCTACCCGACAGGAACGACCTACAATGAGCAGTTCTTC | CASSYPTGTTYNEQFF
NA | TRBJ2-5 | 17 | TRBV5-1 | TRBD1 | TGCGCCAGCAGCTTGGACGGGACAGGGGGTTTTCAAGAGACCCAGTACTTC | CASSLDGTGGFQETQYF
NA | TRBJ2-7 | 13 | TRBV28 | NA | TGTGCCAGCACCTGGGAAGGGAGCTACGAGCAGTACTTC | CASTWEGSYEQYF
NA | TRBJ2-1 | 14 | TRBV14 | NA | TGTGCCAGCAGCCAAGAAAGCAGGTCCTTTATCCAGTTCTTC | CASSQESRSFIQFF
NA | TRBJ1-5 | 13 | TRBV19 | NA | TGTGCCAGTACCAAGGACAAATATCAGCCCCAGCATTTT | CASTKDKYQPQHF
few | TRBJ1-5 | 13 | TRBV6-6 | NA | TGTGCCAGCACGTTGGGCGACAATCAGCCCCAGCATTTT | CASTLGDNQPQHF
NA | TRBJ1-1 | 14 | TRBV3-1/TRBV3-2 | TRBD1 | TGTGCCAGCAGCCAATCAGGGGGCAACACTGAAGCTTTCTTT | CASSQSGGNTEAFF
NA | TRBJ1-5 | 17 | TRBV7-2 | TRBD1 | TGTGCCAGCAGTTACCTGGACAGGGGCTATAGCAATCAGCCCCAGCATTTT | CASSYLDRGYSNQPQHF
NA | TRBJ2-2 | 16 | TRBV7-9 | TRBD2 | TGTGCCAGCAGCCCCACGGAACGGGAGGAAGCCGGGGAGCTGTTTTTT | CASSPTEREEAGELFF
NA | TRBJ2-1 | 12 | TRBV6-6 | TRBD2 | TGTGCCAGCAGTAAACGACTAGCGGAGCAGTTCTTC | CASSKRLAEQFF
NA | TRBJ2-1 | 15 | TRBV6-5 | NA | TGTGCCAGCAGTCTCAGGGATAACTCCTACAATGAGCAGTTCTTC | CASSLRDNSYNEQFF